These 17 T cell receptor beta chains came from one sample sequenced in a study of PD-1 blockade in classical Hodgkin lymphoma. Every single patient, without exception, relapsed after autologous stem cell transplantation, and brentuximab vedotin exposure varied. The protocol was immunoSEQ multiplex PCR, while the TCRdb copy is restricted to in-frame clones and leaves out a portion. The sample carries more than 45,000 clones, roughly 73% recorded once. The sample was peripheral blood mononuclear cells (PBMCs), taken before the second cycle of nivolumab. Every receptor here comes from a human donor with classical Hodgkin lymphoma.

The chain carries TRBV7-8 and TRBJ1-2; possible D gene TRBD1, 6 bases. Germline CDR1 is SGHVS and CDR2 is FQNEAQ. This CDR3 region has 16 residues. V was pared by 1 base and J by 3 bases, with 15 bases between. Written as DNA, the CDR3 is TGTGCCAGCAGCTTAGAGACAGGCTCCACATACTATGGCTACACCTTC. This sequence encodes CASSLETGSTYYGYTF.

The chain employs TRBV11-2 and TRBJ2-1; no reliable D call. V was shortened by 1 base and J by 2 bases, with 12 bases between the two germline ends. The germline gives CDR1 SGHAT, CDR2 FQNNGV. This CDR3 is 16 amino acids long. Here the CDR3 DNA reads TGTGCCAGCAGCTTAGGGGCAGCGTCGCCCTACAATGAGCAGTTCTTC. This encodes CASSLGAASPYNEQFF.

This clone was recorded only once. The genes are TRBV6-5 and TRBJ1-3, with D tentatively TRBD1 (5 bases). From germline, CDR1 is MNHEY and CDR2 SVGAGI. Trimming stripped 5 bases from V and 7 bases from J, with 15 bases between. There are 14 residues in the CDR3. CDR3 amino acids: CASSQGWEGNTIYF. The CDR3 DNA follows: TGTGCCAGCAGTCAGGGATGGGAAGGCAACACCATATATTTT.

This chain connects TRBV9 to TRBJ1-2; 12 nucleotides match TRBD1. CDR3 length: 17 amino acids. V shed 0 bases, J shed 7 bases, and the junction held 10 bases outside the gene matches. Per the germline V gene, CDR1 is SGDLS and CDR2 is YYNGEE. CDR3 DNA sequence: TGTGCCAGCAGCGTAGCCCCGGGACAGGGGGCTACGGGTGGCTACACCTTC. This translates into CASSVAPGQGATGGYTF. Together with reference TRBV9 and TRBJ1-2, the CDR3 gives the full variable domain: DSGVTQTPKHLITATGQRVTLRCSPRSGDLSVYWYQQSLDQGLQFLIQYYNGEERAKGNILERFSAQQFPDLHSELNLSSLELGDSALYFCASSVAPGQGATGGYTFGSGTRLTVV.

The V and J genes are TRBV6-5 and TRBJ2-2; TRBD1 matches 9 bases. The germline gives CDR1 MNHEY, CDR2 SVGAGI. Trimming took 10 bases from V and 4 from J; bases not matched to a gene: 10. The CDR3 totals 15 residues. The chain's CDR3 is CAIKIGQGTTGELFF. The CDR3 nucleotides read TGTGCCATCAAGATCGGACAGGGGACCACCGGGGAGCTGTTTTTT.

This clone was picked up one time. The chain employs TRBV9 and TRBJ2-7; no clear D. V lost 0 bases and J lost 3, with 7 bases in between. Germline V gene lookup returns CDR1 SGDLS and CDR2 YYNGEE. The CDR3 length is 13 residues. In DNA, the CDR3 is TGTGCCAGCAGCGTAGAAAGGGACTACGAGCAGTACTTC. Protein: CASSVERDYEQYF.

The chain couples TRBV5-1 to TRBJ2-7; 13 bases are a match to TRBD2. The germline V gene encodes CDR1 SGHRS and CDR2 YFSETQ. CDR3 length: 15 residues. With 5 bases clipped from V and 7 bases from J, the junction kept 9 bases outside the gene matches. Here the CDR3 DNA reads TGCGCCAGCAGTAACCGCGGACTAGCGGGAGATGAGCAGTACTTC. Protein: CASSNRGLAGDEQYF.

The chain employs TRBV4-2 and TRBJ1-5; D gene unclear. V lost 1 base and J lost 0, with 13 bases in between. The germline CDR1 and CDR2 sequences are LGHNA and YNFKEQ. The CDR3 contains 17 residues. CDR3 in amino acids: CASSQARGDISNQPQHF. Here the CDR3 DNA reads TGTGCCAGCAGCCAAGCGCGCGGGGATATTAGCAATCAGCCCCAGCATTTT.

This chain links TRBV6-6 with TRBJ1-5, with 11 bases lining up with TRBD1. The ends lost 7 bases at V and 1 base at J; junction bases unmatched: 6. Germline CDR1 and CDR2: MNHNY and SVGAGI (reference sequence). The CDR3 runs 16 residues. CDR3 region: CASIQGQGASNQPQHF. CDR3 nucleotides: TGTGCCAGCATCCAAGGACAGGGGGCCAGCAATCAGCCCCAGCATTTT.

V usage is TRBV7-6 and J usage is TRBJ2-5, with D perhaps matching TRBD1 (6 bases). Germline values: CDR1 SGHVS, CDR2 FNYEAQ. Trimming left V 5 bases short and J 2 bases short, with 18 bases between. The CDR3 spans 16 residues. The CDR3 sequence is CASSPSGGHTQETQYF. CDR3 in DNA: TGTGCCAGCAGCCCGAGTGGGGGACACACGCAAGAGACCCAGTACTTC.

The genes are TRBV18 and TRBJ1-2; no reliable D call. V gave up 0 bases and J gave up 2 bases, with 10 bases separating them. Germline-derived CDR1 and CDR2 are KGHSH and LQKENI. There are 15 residues in the CDR3. The CDR3 is CASSPPLGFNYGYTF. In DNA form, the CDR3 reads TGTGCCAGCTCACCACCGCTCGGATTCAACTATGGCTACACCTTC.

The V gene is TRBV18, the J gene TRBJ1-2, with D hard to call. The CDR3 contains 13 residues. Looked up from germline, CDR1 is KGHSH and CDR2 is LQKENI. Trimming left V 4 bases short and J 4 bases short, with 10 bases between. This CDR3 reads CASSRTEAYGYTF. CDR3 DNA sequence: TGTGCCAGCTCACGAACAGAAGCCTATGGCTACACCTTC.

The chain uses TRBV6-1 and TRBJ1-1; D is unclear. Looked up from germline, CDR1 is MNHNS and CDR2 is SASEGT. The V end lost 0 bases, the J end lost 1 base, and 9 bases lay between the germline ends. The length of the CDR3 is 15 residues. CDR3 residues: CASSEARGSNTEAFF. CDR3 in DNA: TGTGCCAGCAGTGAAGCGCGAGGATCGAACACTGAAGCTTTCTTT.

This clone was counted only a few times. The chain is built from TRBV4-2 and TRBJ2-1; possibly TRBD2 for D (6 bases). V gave up 2 bases and J gave up 2 bases, with 16 bases separating them. Germline V gives CDR1 LGHNA, CDR2 YNFKEQ. The CDR3 is made up of 17 amino acids. The DNA of the CDR3 is TGTGCCAGCAGCCAACCCCCCGGGAGTTGGACCTACAATGAGCAGTTCTTC. This encodes CASSQPPGSWTYNEQFF.

The chain has TRBV19 and TRBJ2-2; D is perhaps TRBD1 (6 bases). V lost 3 bases, J lost 5 bases, and 25 bases lay in between. CDR1 and CDR2 (germline): LNHDA, SQIVND (reference sequence). The CDR3 runs 19 residues. In DNA, the CDR3 is TGTGCCAGTAGTATTTTCGTCGGGCAGGGGAAGTCGAGTACCGGGGAGCTGTTTTTT. Its protein product is CASSIFVGQGKSSTGELFF.

This chain links TRBV7-9 with TRBJ2-7; TRBD1 agrees at 8 bases. The junction had 12 bases not matched to a gene; V was cut back by 5 bases and J by 3 bases. Germline CDR1 is SEHNR and CDR2 is FQNEAQ (reference sequence). This CDR3 is built from 16 residues. The CDR3 reads CASSLTGTGAFYEQYF. The DNA for the CDR3 is TGTGCCAGCAGCCTCACGGGGACAGGAGCTTTCTACGAGCAGTACTTC. The full variable domain, its missing parts supplied by reference TRBV7-9 and TRBJ2-7, is DTGVSQNPRHKITKRGQNVTFRCDPISEHNRLYWYRQTLGQGPEFLTYFQNEAQLEKSRLLSDRFSAERPKGSFSTLEIQRTEQGDSAMYLCASSLTGTGAFYEQYFGPGTRLTVT.

This clone was observed at least ten times. This chain uses TRBV6-1 with TRBJ1-5; D is uncertain. The CDR3 is 12 residues long. Germline lookup yields CDR1 MNHNS and CDR2 SASEGT. V was pared by 5 bases and J by 6 bases, with 8 bases between. The CDR3 protein is CASSTGSQPQHF. CDR3 nucleotide sequence: TGTGCCAGCAGTACGGGGAGTCAGCCCCAGCATTTT.